This T cell receptor beta chain was captured in a study of blood T cell repertoires in COVID-19. As for the study in general: Donors in the United States, Italy and Spain gave samples during acute or convalescent COVID-19. Nucleic acid was either cDNA or gDNA, and it came from T cells, B-cell-depleted T cells, or PBMCs.

Per the original methods: By means of reference gene primer amplification, nucleated cell counts were estimated. Measured with immunoSEQ multiplex PCR; TCRdb has only the in-frame clones, and not every one. D and trimming were read from the DNA, whereas the V and J calls and clone size are those reported in that table. The table includes around 200,000 clones, roughly 80% detected once. The CDR3 loop spans 14 amino acids. Trimming removed 0 bases from V and 1 base from J, with 7 bases in between. The germline V gene encodes CDR1 SGHNT and CDR2 YYREEE (reference sequence). The sample was peripheral blood. This TCR came from a human donor in a cohort sampled during active COVID-19. The chain recombines TRBV5-4 with TRBJ1-1; D gene uncertain. The chain's CDR3 is CASSLAGRNTEAFF. CDR3 DNA: TGTGCCAGCAGCTTGGCCGGGAGGAACACTGAAGCTTTCTTT. Based on the CDR3 plus reference TRBV5-4 and TRBJ1-1, the full variable domain is ETGVTQSPTHLIKTRGQQVTLRCSSQSGHNTVSWYQQALGQGPQFIFQYYREEENGRGNFPPRFSGLQFPNYSSELNVNALELDDSALYLCASSLAGRNTEAFFGQGTRLTVV.